A selection of T cell receptor beta chains follows, all from one sample in a study of PD-L1 blockade in urothelial cancer. Only in-frame clones appear in the TCRdb table, and some are missing; sequencing was by immunoSEQ multiplex PCR. The repertoire holds around 100,000 clones, approximately 89% seen once, with around 4% in the top ten. Here the sequenced sample was PBMCs, taken around atezolizumab (anti-PD-L1) treatment. Every receptor here comes from a man aged 60 to 69 with urothelial cancer. Both conserved end residues are part of each CDR3. The D gene is left open where the match is weak. Some rows have no size entry. The others give once, few or many, or a class for an expanded clone.

D,length,size,J,V,CDR3,DNA
TRBD1,15,NA,TRBJ1-5,TRBV6-1,CASRVGQTGDQPQHF,TGTGCCAGCAGGGTGGGACAGACGGGTGATCAGCCCCAGCATTTT
TRBD1,15,NA,TRBJ2-5,TRBV4-3,CASSQGAGGEETQYF,TGCGCCAGCAGCCAAGGCGCAGGGGGCGAAGAGACCCAGTACTTC
NA,14,NA,TRBJ1-2,TRBV14,CASSQYRQDYGYTF,TGTGCCAGCAGCCAATATAGGCAGGACTATGGCTACACCTTC
TRBD1,15,once,TRBJ2-4,TRBV2,CASQDAGQGVNIQYF,TGTGCCAGCCAGGACGCGGGACAGGGGGTTAACATTCAGTACTTC
NA,17,NA,TRBJ1-4,TRBV27,CASSSFSGARGWEKLFF,TGTGCCAGCAGCTCATTCTCCGGGGCCAGGGGTTGGGAAAAACTGTTTTTT
TRBD2,19,NA,TRBJ2-3,TRBV4-2,CASSQDSGGGALSTDTQYF,TGTGCCAGCAGCCAAGATTCCGGCGGGGGGGCACTTAGCACAGATACGCAGTATTTT
NA,14,NA,TRBJ2-2,TRBV10-3,CAISKGTFSGELFF,TGTGCCATCAGTAAAGGGACTTTTTCCGGGGAGCTGTTTTTT
TRBD1,14,NA,TRBJ2-7,TRBV4-1,CASSPTGGSYEQYF,TGCGCCAGCAGTCCTACAGGGGGCTCCTACGAGCAGTACTTC
NA,13,once,TRBJ2-3,TRBV18,CASSAPGTDTQYF,TGTGCCAGCTCAGCGCCGGGCACAGATACGCAGTATTTT
TRBD2,15,NA,TRBJ2-7,TRBV7-9,CASSRPETSGYEQYF,TGTGCCAGCAGCCGACCCGAGACTAGCGGTTACGAGCAGTACTTC
TRBD2,15,once,TRBJ2-3,TRBV14,CASSQIGLAEDTQYF,TGTGCCAGCAGCCAGATCGGACTAGCGGAAGATACGCAGTATTTT
NA,15,NA,TRBJ2-3,TRBV10-3,CAISESEVGTDTQYF,TGTGCCATCAGTGAGTCAGAGGTGGGCACAGATACGCAGTATTTT
TRBD1,15,few,TRBJ2-1,TRBV11-2,CASSPLRGRYNEQFF,TGTGCCAGCAGCCCCCTCAGGGGGCGATACAATGAGCAGTTCTTC
NA,15,NA,TRBJ2-5,TRBV10-3,CAISGSRGSKETQYF,TGTGCCATCAGTGGCTCGCGGGGTTCTAAAGAGACCCAGTACTTC
TRBD1,14,NA,TRBJ2-1,TRBV18,CASSPRTGENEQFF,TGTGCCAGCTCACCGAGGACAGGGGAGAATGAGCAGTTCTTC
TRBD1,15,NA,TRBJ2-5,TRBV5-1,CASSHGDRGPETQYF,TGCGCCAGCAGCCACGGGGACAGGGGGCCGGAGACCCAGTACTTC
TRBD2,15,NA,TRBJ2-2,TRBV28,CASSLSGGASGELFF,TGTGCCAGCAGTTTAAGCGGGGGGGCCTCCGGGGAGCTGTTTTTT
NA,11,NA,TRBJ1-2,TRBV20-1,CSARGEYGYTF,TGCAGTGCTAGAGGGGAGTATGGCTACACCTTC
NA,15,NA,TRBJ2-7,TRBV6-5,CASSWRDGASYEQYF,TGTGCCAGCAGTTGGCGGGACGGCGCCTCCTACGAGCAGTACTTC
TRBD1,14,NA,TRBJ1-4,TRBV29-1,CSARIGTGNEKLFF,TGCAGCGCTAGAATAGGGACAGGGAATGAAAAACTGTTTTTT
NA,19,NA,TRBJ2-7,TRBV4-3,CASSQEKPVGTSSSYEQYF,TGCGCCAGCAGCCAGGAAAAACCCGTGGGGACATCGAGCTCCTACGAGCAGTACTTC
TRBD1,16,NA,TRBJ1-5,TRBV28,CASSRSTGGRIQPQHF,TGTGCCAGCAGTAGATCGACAGGGGGCCGGATTCAGCCCCAGCATTTT
NA,14,NA,TRBJ2-7,TRBV7-3,CASSLSRTAYEQYF,TGTGCCAGCAGCTTATCTCGGACAGCCTACGAGCAGTACTTC
NA,15,NA,TRBJ2-2,TRBV28,CASSLGQGETGELFF,TGTGCCAGCAGTTTGGGGCAGGGTGAAACCGGGGAGCTGTTTTTT
NA,15,NA,TRBJ1-1,TRBV6-6,CASRGGPQGNTEAFF,TGTGCCAGCAGGGGAGGGCCACAGGGGAACACTGAAGCTTTCTTT
TRBD1,15,NA,TRBJ2-1,TRBV29-1,CSAQGALDSYNEQFF,TGCAGCGCCCAGGGGGCGCTGGACTCCTACAATGAGCAGTTCTTC
TRBD2,16,NA,TRBJ2-2,TRBV9,CASSVGLRGGTGELFF,TGTGCCAGCAGCGTAGGGTTGCGGGGGGGCACCGGGGAGCTGTTTTTT
TRBD1,14,NA,TRBJ2-7,TRBV7-9,CASSSRQGSYEQYF,TGTGCCAGCAGCTCAAGACAGGGGTCCTACGAGCAGTACTTC
TRBD2,15,NA,TRBJ2-3,TRBV18,CASSLMTSVMDTQYF,TGTGCCAGCTCACTAATGACTAGCGTTATGGATACGCAGTATTTT
NA,16,NA,TRBJ2-5,TRBV4-3,CASSQTGSSPFRAQYF,TGCGCCAGCAGCCAGACGGGCTCTAGCCCCTTTCGGGCCCAGTACTTC
NA,14,NA,TRBJ1-2,TRBV2,CASSADTWIYGYTF,TGTGCCAGCAGTGCTGACACCTGGATATATGGCTACACCTTC
TRBD2,18,NA,TRBJ2-1,TRBV9,CASSVLSGTSGLANEQFF,TGTGCCAGCAGCGTACTTTCCGGGACTAGCGGGTTGGCCAATGAGCAGTTCTTC
TRBD1,14,NA,TRBJ1-4,TRBV5-1,CASSLQGPGEKLFF,TGCGCCAGCAGCTTACAGGGGCCCGGTGAAAAACTGTTTTTT
TRBD2,13,NA,TRBJ2-5,TRBV7-9,CASSPLVWGGQYF,TGTGCCAGCAGCCCTTTGGTCTGGGGGGGCCAGTACTTC
TRBD1,11,few,TRBJ1-1,TRBV20-1,CSADRGLEAFF,TGCAGTGCCGACAGGGGCCTTGAAGCTTTCTTT
TRBD2,15,NA,TRBJ2-5,TRBV2,CASSERDYSQETQYF,TGTGCCAGCAGTGAAAGGGACTACTCGCAAGAGACCCAGTACTTC
TRBD2,16,NA,TRBJ2-2,TRBV10-3,CAISGGTSGVAGELFF,TGTGCCATCAGTGGCGGGACTAGCGGGGTCGCCGGGGAGCTGTTTTTT
TRBD1,16,NA,TRBJ1-2,TRBV6-5,CASSYASTGGNYGYTF,TGTGCCAGCAGTTACGCCAGCACAGGGGGCAACTATGGCTACACCTTC
NA,16,NA,TRBJ2-1,TRBV23-1,CASSRFEDRVYNEQFF,TGCGCCAGCAGCCGATTTGAGGACAGAGTTTACAATGAGCAGTTCTTC
NA,15,NA,TRBJ2-3,TRBV29-1,CSVEDLQGRTDTQYF,TGCAGCGTTGAAGATCTGCAGGGCCGCACAGATACGCAGTATTTT
TRBD1,13,NA,TRBJ2-7,TRBV6-1,CASSPDRAYEQYF,TGTGCCAGCAGCCCGGACAGGGCTTACGAGCAGTACTTC
NA,15,NA,TRBJ2-2,TRBV5-1,CASSYDGANTGELFF,TGCGCCAGCAGCTACGACGGGGCGAACACCGGGGAGCTGTTTTTT
TRBD1,13,NA,TRBJ2-7,TRBV4-3,CASSQTGGYEQYF,TGCGCCAGCAGCCAAACAGGGGGCTACGAGCAGTACTTC
TRBD2,16,NA,TRBJ2-5,TRBV15,CATSRGSSGAQETQYF,TGTGCCACCAGCAGGGGCTCTAGCGGGGCCCAAGAGACCCAGTACTTC
NA,12,NA,TRBJ1-3,TRBV7-2,CASSLGAHTIYF,TGTGCCAGCAGCTTAGGGGCTCACACCATATATTTT